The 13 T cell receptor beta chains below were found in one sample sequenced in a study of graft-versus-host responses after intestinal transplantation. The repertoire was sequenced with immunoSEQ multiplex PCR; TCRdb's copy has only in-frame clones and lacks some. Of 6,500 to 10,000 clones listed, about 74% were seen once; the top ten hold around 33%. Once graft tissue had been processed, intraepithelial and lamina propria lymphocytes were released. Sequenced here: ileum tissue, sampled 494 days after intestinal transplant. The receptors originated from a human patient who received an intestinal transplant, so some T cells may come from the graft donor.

Here the CDR3 DNA reads TGTGCCAGTAGTATAGCCGTTGGCTCGGATTGGCCAGATACGCAGTATTTT. Residues: CASSIAVGSDWPDTQYF. V is TRBV19 and J is TRBJ2-3, with D unclear. Trimming took off 1 base at V and 4 bases at J, with 18 bases between the two ends. The germline V gene encodes CDR1 LNHDA and CDR2 SQIVND (reference sequence). CDR3 size: 17 residues.

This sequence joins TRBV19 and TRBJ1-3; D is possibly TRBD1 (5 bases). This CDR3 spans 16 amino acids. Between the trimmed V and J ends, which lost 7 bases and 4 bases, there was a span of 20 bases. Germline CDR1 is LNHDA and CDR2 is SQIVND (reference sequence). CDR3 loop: CASTQQEKVRGNTIYF. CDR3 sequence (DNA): TGTGCCAGTACTCAACAGGAGAAAGTGAGGGGAAACACCATATATTTT.

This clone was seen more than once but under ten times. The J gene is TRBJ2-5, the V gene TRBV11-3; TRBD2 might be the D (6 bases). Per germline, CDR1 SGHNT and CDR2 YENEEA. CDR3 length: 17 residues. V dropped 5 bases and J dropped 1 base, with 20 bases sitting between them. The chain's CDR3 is CASSAPVERRGQETQYF. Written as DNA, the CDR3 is TGTGCCAGCAGCGCCCCCGTTGAAAGGAGGGGCCAAGAGACCCAGTACTTC.

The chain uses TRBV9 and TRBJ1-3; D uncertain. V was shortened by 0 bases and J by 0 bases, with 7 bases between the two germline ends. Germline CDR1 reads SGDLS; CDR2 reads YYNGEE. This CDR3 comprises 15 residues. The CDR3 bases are TGTGCCAGCAGCGTAGCGGAGATCTCTGGAAACACCATATATTTT. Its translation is CASSVAEISGNTIYF.

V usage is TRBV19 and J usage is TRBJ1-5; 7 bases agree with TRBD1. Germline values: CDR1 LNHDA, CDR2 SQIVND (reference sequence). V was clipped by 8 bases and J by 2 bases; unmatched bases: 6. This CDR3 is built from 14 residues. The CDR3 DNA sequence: TGTGCCAGTGTAGGGACAGCCGGCAATCAGCCCCAGCATTTT. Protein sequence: CASVGTAGNQPQHF. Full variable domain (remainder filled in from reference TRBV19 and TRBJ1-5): DGGITQSPKYLFRKEGQNVTLSCEQNLNHDAMYWYRQDPGQGLRLIYYSQIVNDFQKGDIAEGYSVSREKKESFPLTVTSAQKNPTAFYLCASVGTAGNQPQHFGDGTRLSIL.

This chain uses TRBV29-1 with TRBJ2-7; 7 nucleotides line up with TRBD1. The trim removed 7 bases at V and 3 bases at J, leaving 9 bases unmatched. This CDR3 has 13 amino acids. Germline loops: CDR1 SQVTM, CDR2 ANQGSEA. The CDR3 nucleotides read TGCAGCGCCCGACAGGGCTCCTTCTACGAGCAGTACTTC. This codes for CSARQGSFYEQYF.

CDR3 coding DNA: TGTGCCAGCAGTCCAGGACGGGGCAATCAGCCCCAGCATTTT. It specifies CASSPGRGNQPQHF. The chain is built from TRBV2 and TRBJ1-5; no clear D. The ends were cut back, 5 bases at V and 2 bases at J, with 10 bases in the middle. The germline CDR1 and CDR2 sequences are SNHLY and FYNNEI. The CDR3 runs to 14 residues.

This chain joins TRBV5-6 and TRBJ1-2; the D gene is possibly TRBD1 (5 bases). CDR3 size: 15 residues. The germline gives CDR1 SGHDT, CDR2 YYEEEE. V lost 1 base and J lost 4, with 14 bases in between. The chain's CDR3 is CASSLLGQGSYGYTF. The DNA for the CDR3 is TGTGCCAGCAGCTTGTTGGGTCAGGGAAGCTATGGCTACACCTTC.

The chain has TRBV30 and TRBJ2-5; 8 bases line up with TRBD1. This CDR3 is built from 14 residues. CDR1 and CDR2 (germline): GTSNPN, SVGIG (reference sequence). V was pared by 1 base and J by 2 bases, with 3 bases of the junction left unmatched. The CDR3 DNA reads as TGTGCCTGGAGTGCAGGGACAGGTCAAGAGACCCAGTACTTC. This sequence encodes CAWSAGTGQETQYF. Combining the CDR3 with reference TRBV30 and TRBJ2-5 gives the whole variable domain SQTIHQWPATLVQPVGSPLSLECTVEGTSNPNLYWYRQAAGRGLQLLFYSVGIGQISSEVPQNLSASRPQDRQFILSSKKLLLSDSGFYLCAWSAGTGQETQYFGPGTRLLVL.

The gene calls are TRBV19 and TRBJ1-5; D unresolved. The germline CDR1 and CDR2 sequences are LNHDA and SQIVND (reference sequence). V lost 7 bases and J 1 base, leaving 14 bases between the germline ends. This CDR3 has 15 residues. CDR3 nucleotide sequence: TGTGCCAGTACCTCGGAGAGGGCCAGCAATCAGCCCCAGCATTTT. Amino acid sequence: CASTSERASNQPQHF.

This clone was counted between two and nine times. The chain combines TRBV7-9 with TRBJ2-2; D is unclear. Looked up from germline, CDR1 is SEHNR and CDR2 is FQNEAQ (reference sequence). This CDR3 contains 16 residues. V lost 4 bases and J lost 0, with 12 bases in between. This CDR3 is CASSSPSQPNTGELFF. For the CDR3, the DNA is TGTGCCAGCAGCTCCCCTTCTCAGCCGAACACCGGGGAGCTGTTTTTT.

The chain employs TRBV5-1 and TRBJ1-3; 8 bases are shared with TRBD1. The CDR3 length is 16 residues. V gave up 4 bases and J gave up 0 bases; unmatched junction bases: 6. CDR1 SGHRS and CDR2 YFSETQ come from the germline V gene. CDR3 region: CASSPGQAASGNTIYF. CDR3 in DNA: TGCGCCAGCAGCCCGGGACAGGCGGCCTCTGGAAACACCATATATTTT.

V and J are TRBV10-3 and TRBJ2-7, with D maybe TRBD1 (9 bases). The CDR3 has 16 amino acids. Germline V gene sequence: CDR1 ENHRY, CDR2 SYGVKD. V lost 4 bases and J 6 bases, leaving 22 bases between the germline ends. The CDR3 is CAISGPRGDRVGEQYF. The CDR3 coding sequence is TGTGCCATCAGTGGGCCGCGGGGGGACAGGGTTGGCGAGCAGTACTTC.